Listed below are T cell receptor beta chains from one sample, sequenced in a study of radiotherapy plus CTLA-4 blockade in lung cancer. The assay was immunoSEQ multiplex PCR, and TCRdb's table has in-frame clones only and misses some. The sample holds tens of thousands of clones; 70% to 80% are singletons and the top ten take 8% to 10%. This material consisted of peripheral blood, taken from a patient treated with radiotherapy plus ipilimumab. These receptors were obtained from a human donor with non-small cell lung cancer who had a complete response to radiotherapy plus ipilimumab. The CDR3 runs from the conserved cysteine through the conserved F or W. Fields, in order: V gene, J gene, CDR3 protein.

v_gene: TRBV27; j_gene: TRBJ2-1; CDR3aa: CASSFTLRTGEQFF
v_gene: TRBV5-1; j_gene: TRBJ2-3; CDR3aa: CASSLIGVLFTDTQYF
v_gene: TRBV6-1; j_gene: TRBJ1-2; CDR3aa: CASSVPTTDGYTF
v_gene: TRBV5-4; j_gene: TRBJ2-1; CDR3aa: CASSHLYGGQFF
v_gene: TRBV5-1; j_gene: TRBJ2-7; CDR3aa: CASRADYEQYF
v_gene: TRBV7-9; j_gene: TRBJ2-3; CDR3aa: CASRLADLSTDTQYF
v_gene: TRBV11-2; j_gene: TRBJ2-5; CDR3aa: CASSPDPAGGGGTQYF
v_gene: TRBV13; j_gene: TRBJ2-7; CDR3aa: CASSLGRLAGGEQYF
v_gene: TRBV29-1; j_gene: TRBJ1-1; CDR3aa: CSVAMWGTEAFF
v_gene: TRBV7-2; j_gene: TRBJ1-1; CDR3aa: CASSLVPPQGGNTEAFF
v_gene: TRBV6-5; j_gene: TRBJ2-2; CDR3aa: CASRTTNTGELFF
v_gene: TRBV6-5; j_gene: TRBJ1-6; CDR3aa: CASTNRGLPLHF
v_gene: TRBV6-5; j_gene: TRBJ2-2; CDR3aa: CASSRYRGRTGELFF
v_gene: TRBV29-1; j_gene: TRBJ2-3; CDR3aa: CSLRTASTDTQYF
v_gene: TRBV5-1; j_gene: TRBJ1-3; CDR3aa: CASSDDGRSSGNTIYF
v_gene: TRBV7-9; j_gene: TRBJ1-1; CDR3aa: CASSPYRGENTEAFF
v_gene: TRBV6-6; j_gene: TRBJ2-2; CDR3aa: CASRGTGGSGELFF
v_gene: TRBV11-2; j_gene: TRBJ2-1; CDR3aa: CASSSHWTGGKMYNEQFF
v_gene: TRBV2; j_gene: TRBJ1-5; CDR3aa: CASSEALGQALAPQHF
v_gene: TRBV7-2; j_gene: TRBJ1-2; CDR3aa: CASSFSPTGPTEGYTF
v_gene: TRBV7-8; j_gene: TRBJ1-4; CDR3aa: CASSSRLGIYGTEKLFF
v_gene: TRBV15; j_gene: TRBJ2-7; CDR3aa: CATSTGGEQYF
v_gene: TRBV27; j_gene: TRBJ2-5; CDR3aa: CASSSSPVGETQYF
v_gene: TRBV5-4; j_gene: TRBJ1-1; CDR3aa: CASSFWGLNTEAFF
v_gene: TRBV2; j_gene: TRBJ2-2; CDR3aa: CASSVQGANTGELFF
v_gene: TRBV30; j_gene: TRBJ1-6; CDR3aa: CAWSGSSYNSPLHF
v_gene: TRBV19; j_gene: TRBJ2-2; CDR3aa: CASSISRGDGELFF
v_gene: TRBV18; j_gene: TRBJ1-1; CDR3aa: CASSPPLLSQPNTEAFF
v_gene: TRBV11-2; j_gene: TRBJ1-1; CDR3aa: CASSLRGTASMNTEAFF
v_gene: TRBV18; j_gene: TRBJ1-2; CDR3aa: CASSPRTGDYGYTF
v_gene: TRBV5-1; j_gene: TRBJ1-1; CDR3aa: CASGLQNTEAFF
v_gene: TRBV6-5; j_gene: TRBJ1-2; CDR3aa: CASSDGGSYGYTF
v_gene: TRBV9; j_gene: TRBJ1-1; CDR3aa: CASRSLQGLWNTEAFF
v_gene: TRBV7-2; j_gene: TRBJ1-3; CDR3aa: CASSWFLGGNTIYF
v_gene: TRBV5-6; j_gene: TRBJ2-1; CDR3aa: CASSLSGNSYNEQFF
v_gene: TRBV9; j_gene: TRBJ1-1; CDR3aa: CASSASGQGAGLVEAFF
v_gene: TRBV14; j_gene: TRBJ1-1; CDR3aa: CASSQDLGNTEAFF
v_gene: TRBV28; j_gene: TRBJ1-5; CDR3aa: CASTTTGNQPQHF
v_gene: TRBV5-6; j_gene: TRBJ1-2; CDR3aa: CASSRDRVGGYTF
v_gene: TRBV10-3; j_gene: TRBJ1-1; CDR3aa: CAITGNGPTEAFF
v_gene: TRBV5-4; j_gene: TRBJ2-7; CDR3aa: CASSRTGYEQYF